Listed here are 21 T cell receptor beta chains from one sample, sequenced in a study of T cell repertoires in cytomegalovirus infection. One entry per CDR3 protein, called by TCRdb with MiXCR from the reads. The sample lists 150,000 to 200,000 distinct CDR3 sequences; 8% to 10% were seen once. What was sequenced was PBMCs. These receptors were obtained from a human donor in good health (CMV status not recorded). Some clones in this sample may be carry-over from other donors' samples.

This clonotype has a count of ten or more. The chain links TRBV6-1 to TRBJ2-3; 10 bases agree with TRBD2. The germline CDR1 and CDR2 sequences are MNHNS and SASEGT. The CDR3 is 17 residues long. V dropped 7 bases and J dropped 1; count of bases not matched to a gene: 11. The CDR3 spells CASTKRRTSGGTDTQYF. The CDR3 DNA is TGTGCCAGCACCAAACGCCGGACTAGCGGTGGCACAGATACGCAGTATTTT.

V usage is TRBV28 and J usage is TRBJ2-7; D call uncertain. Looked up from germline, CDR1 is MDHEN and CDR2 is SYDVKM. V was clipped by 5 bases and J by 4 bases, with 9 bases between them. The CDR3 consists of 12 residues. The CDR3 nucleotides are TGTGCCAGCAGTACGGCCCCTTACGAGCAGTACTTC. Encoded protein: CASSTAPYEQYF.

The V and J genes are TRBV15 and TRBJ1-5; D not resolved. Germline lookup yields CDR1 LNHNV and CDR2 YYDKDF (reference sequence). V lost 6 bases and J lost 3, with 9 bases in between. CDR3 length equals 13 residues. CDR3 loop: CATRRGLNQPQHF. The CDR3 DNA reads TGTGCCACCAGACGAGGGCTCAATCAGCCCCAGCATTTT.

J is TRBJ2-5 and V is TRBV7-6; D not resolved. Germline values: CDR1 SGHVS, CDR2 FNYEAQ. Trimming removed 6 bases at V and 2 bases at J, with 7 bases between. CDR3 length: 12 amino acids. In DNA form, the CDR3 reads TGTGCCAGCAGATCCAATCAAGAGACCCAGTACTTC. This translates into CASRSNQETQYF.

Here the CDR3 DNA reads TGTGCCAGCTCGGGACTAGCGGGAGGAGCGGGCGAGCAGTACTTC. Its translation: CASSGLAGGAGEQYF. The chain links TRBV28 to TRBJ2-7; the match to TRBD2 covers 15 bases. The CDR3 consists of 15 residues. The trim removed 8 bases at V and 6 bases at J, leaving 8 bases unmatched. Germline V CDR1 and CDR2: MDHEN, SYDVKM.

The gene calls are TRBV3-1 and TRBJ2-1; perhaps TRBD2 as D (5 bases). The V and J ends lost 3 bases and 2 bases respectively, with 11 bases between them. The length of the CDR3 is 15 residues. Germline values: CDR1 LGHDT, CDR2 YNNKEL (reference sequence). CDR3 in DNA: TGTGCCAGCAGCCATCAGCGGCCTACCTACAATGAGCAGTTCTTC. It yields the protein CASSHQRPTYNEQFF.

This clonotype was detected many times. This chain uses TRBV7-2 with TRBJ2-5; D is unresolved. Germline CDR1 SGHTA, CDR2 FQGNSA. The V gene lost 5 bases and the J gene lost 0 bases, with 7 bases spanning the gap. The CDR3 loop spans 13 amino acids. CDR3 DNA: TGTGCCAGCAGCAAAACCTACCAAGAGACCCAGTACTTC. Amino acids: CASSKTYQETQYF.

This clonotype showed up many times. V is TRBV28 and J is TRBJ2-7, with a tentative D call TRBD1 (5 bases). Trimming shortened V by 7 bases and J by 0 bases, and 13 bases separated the two germline ends. There are 14 residues in the CDR3. Per the germline V gene, CDR1 is MDHEN and CDR2 is SYDVKM. The CDR3 coding sequence is TGTGCCAGCAATCAGCAGGGCAGCTCCTACGAGCAGTACTTC. Residues: CASNQQGSSYEQYF.

The chain employs TRBV18 and TRBJ1-1, with 7 bases lining up with TRBD1. J was trimmed by 0 bases and V by 5 bases; bases with no gene match: 6. The CDR3 has 15 amino acids. Germline values: CDR1 KGHSH, CDR2 LQKENI. The CDR3: CASSTQTGMNTEAFF. In nucleotides, the CDR3 is TGTGCCAGCTCAACTCAGACAGGGATGAACACTGAAGCTTTCTTT.

This clonotype was counted many times. The chain couples TRBV7-2 to TRBJ1-2, with TRBD1 matching over 7 bases. Germline lookup yields CDR1 SGHTA and CDR2 FQGNSA. This CDR3 is 16 amino acids long. V lost 5 bases, J lost 5 bases, and 14 bases stayed unmatched. CDR3 protein: CASSDNLKGARYGYTF. The CDR3 region has the DNA TGTGCCAGCAGCGATAATTTAAAGGGGGCTCGGTATGGCTACACCTTC.

The table lists this clonotype with many counts. V and J are TRBV7-8 and TRBJ1-2, with 10 bases lining up with TRBD1. The CDR3 length is 14 residues. From germline, CDR1 is SGHVS and CDR2 FQNEAQ. J gave up 2 bases and V 8 bases, and 5 bases lay outside the gene matches. CDR3 amino acids: CASGRDRGNYGYTF. The CDR3 bases are TGTGCCAGCGGAAGGGACAGGGGCAACTATGGCTACACCTTC.

This clonotype was picked up a small number of times. The rearrangement uses TRBV19 and TRBJ2-1; possibly TRBD2 for D (6 bases). CDR1 and CDR2 from the germline V gene are LNHDA and SQIVND (reference sequence). CDR3 length: 16 amino acids. V was trimmed by 3 bases and J by 1 base, leaving 13 bases between them. The CDR3 here is CASSIGGKSSYNEQFF. The CDR3, as DNA: TGTGCCAGTAGTATCGGCGGGAAGAGTTCCTACAATGAGCAGTTCTTC.

V gene TRBV5-5 combines with J gene TRBJ2-2; TRBD2 aligns across 11 bases. V lost 0 bases to trimming and J lost 4 bases; unmatched junction nucleotides: 8. The length of the CDR3 is 18 residues. Germline-derived CDR1 and CDR2 are SGHKS and YYEKEE (reference sequence). Written as DNA, the CDR3 is TGTGCCAGCAGCTTGGCCCAAACTAGCGGGAGCTTCACCGGGGAGCTGTTTTTT. Its protein is CASSLAQTSGSFTGELFF.

This clonotype has ten or more counts. The chain has TRBV6-2 or TRBV6-3 and TRBJ2-1; 10 bases are shared with TRBD2. The CDR3 totals 15 residues. V lost 7 bases and J lost 8; bases outside the gene matches: 11. CDR1 and CDR2 (germline): MNHEY, SVGEGT. CDR3: CASIKAGGDIYEQFF. CDR3 bases: TGTGCCAGCATAAAAGCGGGAGGGGATATCTATGAGCAGTTCTTC.

This clonotype was counted at least ten times. This chain connects TRBV6-2 or TRBV6-3 to TRBJ1-5, with no clear D. V lost 2 bases to trimming and J lost 5 bases, with 10 bases between them. The V gene's germline CDR1 is MNHEY and CDR2 SVGEGT. The CDR3 extends over 14 amino acids. The CDR3 spells CASSYVGRHQPQHF. For the CDR3, the DNA is TGTGCCAGCAGTTACGTAGGTAGGCATCAGCCCCAGCATTTT.

This clonotype was detected many times. The chain has TRBV28 and TRBJ2-5; 8 nucleotides align to TRBD1. CDR1 and CDR2 from the germline V gene are MDHEN and SYDVKM. The CDR3 is 14 amino acids. J lost 5 bases, V lost 5 bases, and 7 bases had no gene match. The chain's CDR3 is CASSRRGQGETQYF. DNA of the CDR3: TGTGCCAGCAGTCGACGTGGACAGGGTGAGACCCAGTACTTC.

The sample holds many counts of this clonotype. The CDR3 loop reads CASSGRDRTDTQYF. Here the CDR3 DNA reads TGTGCCAGCAGCGGACGGGACAGAACAGATACGCAGTATTTT. The V gene is TRBV7-8, the J gene TRBJ2-3, with 7 positions matching TRBD1. This CDR3 contains 14 residues. The V segment lost 5 bases and the J segment 3 bases; nucleotides outside the gene matches: 5. Germline V gene data show CDR1 as SGHVS and CDR2 as FQNEAQ.

This clonotype was observed a handful of times. The chain has TRBV9 and TRBJ1-1, with 7 bases that match TRBD1. V was clipped by 0 bases and J by 5 bases; unmatched bases: 10. CDR1 is SGDLS, CDR2 YYNGEE, per germline. The CDR3 totals 16 residues. CDR3 region: CASSVVDRKIATEAFF. CDR3 bases: TGTGCCAGCAGCGTAGTGGACAGGAAGATCGCGACTGAAGCTTTCTTT. The whole variable domain, remainder taken from reference TRBV9 and TRBJ1-1, is DSGVTQTPKHLITATGQRVTLRCSPRSGDLSVYWYQQSLDQGLQFLIQYYNGEERAKGNILERFSAQQFPDLHSELNLSSLELGDSALYFCASSVVDRKIATEAFFGQGTRLTVV.

Many counts were recorded for this clonotype. The chain joins TRBV19 to TRBJ1-3; D unresolved. Per germline, CDR1 LNHDA and CDR2 SQIVND (reference sequence). The germline V and J ends were trimmed by 5 bases and 0 bases, with 8 bases remaining between them. This CDR3 is 14 amino acids long. DNA for the CDR3: TGTGCCAGTAGTTCACGGGACTCTGGAAACACCATATATTTT. It is translated as CASSSRDSGNTIYF.

This clonotype appeared many times. The CDR3 coding sequence is TGTGCCAGCAGATCCTCAAACTACGAGCAGTACTTC. It is translated as CASRSSNYEQYF. This chain links TRBV28 with TRBJ2-7; the D is unclear. Germline assignment: CDR1 MDHEN and CDR2 SYDVKM. This CDR3 region has 12 residues. V lost 6 bases and J lost 3, with 9 bases in between.

This rearrangement joins TRBV19 to TRBJ2-7, with 7 bases fitting TRBD1. V was clipped by 0 bases and J by 0 bases; unmatched bases: 8. This CDR3 has 17 amino acids. Looked up from germline, CDR1 is LNHDA and CDR2 is SQIVND (reference sequence). The CDR3 region is CASSIDLSTGISYEQYF. In nucleotides, the CDR3 is TGTGCCAGTAGTATAGACCTATCGACAGGGATCTCCTACGAGCAGTACTTC. The full variable domain, rest sourced from reference TRBV19 and TRBJ2-7, is DGGITQSPKYLFRKEGQNVTLSCEQNLNHDAMYWYRQDPGQGLRLIYYSQIVNDFQKGDIAEGYSVSREKKESFPLTVTSAQKNPTAFYLCASSIDLSTGISYEQYFGPGTRLTVT.